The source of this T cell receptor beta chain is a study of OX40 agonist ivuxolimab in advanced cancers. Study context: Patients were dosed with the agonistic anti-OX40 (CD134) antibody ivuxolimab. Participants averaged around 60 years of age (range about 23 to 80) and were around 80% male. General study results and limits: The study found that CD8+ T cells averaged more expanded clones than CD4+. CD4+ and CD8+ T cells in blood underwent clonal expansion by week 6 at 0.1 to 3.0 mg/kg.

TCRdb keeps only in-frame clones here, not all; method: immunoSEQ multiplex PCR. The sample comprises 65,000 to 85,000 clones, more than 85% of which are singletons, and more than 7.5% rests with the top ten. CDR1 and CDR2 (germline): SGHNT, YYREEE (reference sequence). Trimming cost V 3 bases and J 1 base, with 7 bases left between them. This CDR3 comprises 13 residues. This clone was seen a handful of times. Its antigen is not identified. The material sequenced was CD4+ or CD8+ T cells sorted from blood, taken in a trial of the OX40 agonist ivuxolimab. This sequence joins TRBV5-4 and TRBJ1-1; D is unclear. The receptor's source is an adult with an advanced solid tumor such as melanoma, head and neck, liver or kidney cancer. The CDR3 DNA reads TGTGCCAGCAGCTCTCATGGGAACACTGAAGCTTTCTTT. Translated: CASSSHGNTEAFF.